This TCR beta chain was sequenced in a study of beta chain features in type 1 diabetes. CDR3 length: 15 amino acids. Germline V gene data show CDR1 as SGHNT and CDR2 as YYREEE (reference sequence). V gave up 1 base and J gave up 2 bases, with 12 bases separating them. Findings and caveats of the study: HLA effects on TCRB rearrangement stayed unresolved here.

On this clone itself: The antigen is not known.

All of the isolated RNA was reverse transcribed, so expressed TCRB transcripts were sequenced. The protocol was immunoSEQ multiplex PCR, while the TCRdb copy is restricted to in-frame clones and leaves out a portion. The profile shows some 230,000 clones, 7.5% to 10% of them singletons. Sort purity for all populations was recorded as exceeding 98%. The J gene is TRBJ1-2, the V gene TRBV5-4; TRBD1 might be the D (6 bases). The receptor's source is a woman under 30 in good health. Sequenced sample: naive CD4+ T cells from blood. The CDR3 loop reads CASSLFGQTNYGYTF. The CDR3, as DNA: TGTGCCAGCAGCTTGTTTGGACAGACAAACTATGGCTACACCTTC.